One and the same sample provided the 14 T cell receptor beta chains below, sequenced in a study of T cell responses to AZD1222 COVID-19 vaccine. The repertoire was sequenced with immunoSEQ multiplex PCR; TCRdb's copy has only in-frame clones and lacks some. The sample has roughly 76,000 clones; around nine tenths are singletons. The sequencing here drew on peripheral blood, taken on day 0 of AZD1222 vaccination. The receptors derive from an adult in good health.

The rearrangement links TRBV15 to TRBJ2-5; the match to TRBD1 covers 8 bases. This CDR3 spans 16 amino acids. Germline V gives CDR1 LNHNV, CDR2 YYDKDF (reference sequence). V gave up 0 bases and J gave up 4 bases; unmatched junction bases: 7. The CDR3 DNA reads as TGTGCCACCAGCAGAGATCTAGGACAGGGCCGAGAGACCCAGTACTTC. Translating it yields CATSRDLGQGRETQYF.

This chain connects TRBV19 to TRBJ1-1; perhaps TRBD1 as D (6 bases). The CDR3 runs 15 residues. The germline CDR1 and CDR2 sequences are LNHDA and SQIVND (reference sequence). Trimming removed 5 bases from V and 3 bases from J, with 16 bases in between. The CDR3 nucleotides are TGTGCCAGTAGTTTAGTCATCTCAGGGGACACTGAAGCTTTCTTT. Its translation is CASSLVISGDTEAFF.

This clone appeared a single time. The rearrangement links TRBV29-1 to TRBJ1-2, with 7 bases aligning to TRBD1. CDR3 length: 13 residues. The germline V gene encodes CDR1 SQVTM and CDR2 ANQGSEA. Germline trimming cut 3 bases from V and 4 bases from J; bases unmatched to any gene: 5. CDR3 in DNA: TGCAGCGTTGACCCTGGGACAGCCTATGGCTACACCTTC. This codes for CSVDPGTAYGYTF.

This rearrangement joins TRBV19 to TRBJ1-4; the D is unclear. Per the germline V gene, CDR1 is LNHDA and CDR2 is SQIVND (reference sequence). This CDR3 spans 14 amino acids. With 7 bases removed from V and 4 bases from J, the gap between germline ends came to 13 bases. CDR3 sequence: CASMGRTNNEKLFF. CDR3 DNA: TGTGCCAGTATGGGAAGGACTAATAATGAAAAACTGTTTTTT.

This rearrangement joins TRBV4-1 to TRBJ1-5, with D possibly being TRBD1 (5 bases). V was pared by 1 base and J by 2 bases, with 12 bases between. The CDR3 has 16 residues. Per germline, CDR1 MGHRA and CDR2 YSYEKL. CDR3 region: CASSQAGREGNQPQHF. CDR3 nucleotide sequence: TGCGCCAGCAGCCAAGCGGGCAGGGAGGGCAATCAGCCCCAGCATTTT.

The V and J genes are TRBV27 and TRBJ2-1; TRBD2 aligns across 15 bases. Germline V gene sequence: CDR1 MNHEY, CDR2 SMNVEV (reference sequence). After removal of 7 bases from V and 6 bases from J, the junction contained 7 bases not matched to a gene. The CDR3 contains 16 residues. CDR3 bases: TGTGCCAGCATTCGCCCGGGACTAGCGGGAGGCAATGAGCAGTTCTTC. It yields the protein CASIRPGLAGGNEQFF.

V gene TRBV3-1 (or the pseudogene TRBV3-2) combines with J gene TRBJ1-2; 8 bases line up with TRBD1. CDR3 length equals 19 residues. Losses at the gene ends were 1 base for V and 4 bases for J; bases not matched to a gene: 17. The germline gives CDR1 LGHDT, CDR2 YNNKEL (reference sequence). CDR3 residues: CASSQGYGPGGGGGYGYTF. The CDR3, as DNA: TGTGCCAGCAGCCAAGGATATGGCCCAGGGGGCGGAGGCGGCTATGGCTACACCTTC.

The rearrangement uses TRBV5-4 and TRBJ1-5; 7 bases map to TRBD1. Germline values: CDR1 SGHNT, CDR2 YYREEE (reference sequence). The CDR3 length is 13 residues. After removal of 2 bases from V and 8 bases from J, the junction contained 4 bases not matched to a gene. Here the CDR3 DNA reads TGTGCCAGCAGCTTAGACAGGGACAAGCCCCAGCATTTT. This sequence encodes CASSLDRDKPQHF.

V and J are TRBV6-6 and TRBJ1-5, with D perhaps matching TRBD1 (6 bases). The V end was cut by 5 bases, the J end by 2 bases, with 16 bases between. From germline, CDR1 is MNHNY and CDR2 SVGAGI (reference sequence). The CDR3 has 16 residues. The CDR3 region is CASSPLHEGGNQPQHF. For the CDR3, the DNA is TGTGCCAGCAGTCCTCTACATGAGGGGGGCAATCAGCCCCAGCATTTT.

This rearrangement joins TRBV5-1 to TRBJ2-1; 8 bases map to TRBD1. Germline values: CDR1 SGHRS, CDR2 YFSETQ. V lost 4 bases, J lost 6 bases, and 9 bases stayed unmatched. The CDR3 sequence is 15 residues long. CDR3 loop: CASSATGVSGNEQFF. CDR3 sequence (DNA): TGCGCCAGCAGCGCGACAGGGGTCTCGGGCAATGAGCAGTTCTTC. Full variable domain (outside the CDR3, taken from reference TRBV5-1 and TRBJ2-1): KAGVTQTPRYLIKTRGQQVTLSCSPISGHRSVSWYQQTPGQGLQFLFEYFSETQRNKGNFPGRFSGRQFSNSRSEMNVSTLELGDSALYLCASSATGVSGNEQFFGPGTRLTVL.

The CDR3 protein is CASSPPYSTYEQYV. The CDR3 nucleotides read TGTGCCAGCTCACCACCATACAGTACCTACGAGCAGTACGTC. This chain connects TRBV18 to TRBJ2-7; D not resolved. The CDR3 loop spans 14 amino acids. V lost 0 bases and J 2 bases, leaving 8 bases between the germline ends. The germline gives CDR1 KGHSH, CDR2 LQKENI.

V is TRBV6-5 and J is TRBJ1-1; D gene uncertain. The V end was cut by 6 bases, the J end by 5 bases, with 19 bases between. Germline V gene data show CDR1 as MNHEY and CDR2 as SVGAGI. This CDR3 region has 15 residues. The chain's CDR3 is CASSRGSSGRTEAFF. In nucleotides, the CDR3 is TGTGCCAGCAGCCGAGGTTCTTCCGGGAGGACTGAAGCTTTCTTT.

The table lists this clone with a count of one. V is TRBV7-2 and J is TRBJ2-5, with D possibly called TRBD1 or TRBD2 (5 bases each). Trimming left V 5 bases short and J 5 bases short, with 12 bases between. There are 13 residues in the CDR3. CDR1 is SGHTA and CDR2 is FQGNSA in the germline V gene. The CDR3 DNA reads TGTGCCAGCAGCCGGGACCAGAGGGAGACCCAGTACTTC. Residues: CASSRDQRETQYF.

The V gene is TRBV6-5, the J gene TRBJ2-5, with D unclear. Germline values: CDR1 MNHEY, CDR2 SVGAGI. V was shortened by 5 bases and J by 5 bases, with 9 bases between the two germline ends. The CDR3 spans 12 residues. The CDR3 DNA reads as TGTGCCAGCAGTCGACTGGCGGAGACCCAGTACTTC. It encodes CASSRLAETQYF.